This T cell receptor (beta chain) was sequenced during a study of tumor-infiltrating lymphocytes in primary liver carcinoma. Study findings and constraints: Significantly greater top-250-clone fractions characterized tumors relative to blood (p = 0.039).

Unsorted bulk tissue, about 17-34 mg of it, served as the source for co-extraction of RNA and DNA. This clonotype was seen a single time. Its antigen is not identified. The authors made TCR beta cDNA from around 500 ng total RNA with a constant-region primer. What produced the TCR beta libraries was three nested multiplex PCR rounds using slightly modified ARM-PCR. Each of the first two PCR rounds ran approximately 11 cycles with TRBV1-TRBV30 forward and C-beta reverse primers. TCRdb fed the multiplex PCR reads into MiXCR, producing one record per CDR3 protein. Seen here are about 100,000 distinct CDR3 sequences, roughly 69% observed once, and the top ten hold approximately 10%. This CDR3 has 16 residues. The germline V and J ends were trimmed by 7 bases and 7 bases, with 26 bases remaining between them. The germline V gene has CDR1 SGHAT and CDR2 FQNNGV.

Sequencing was carried out using liver tumor tissue from sampling region 5. Regarding subset: tumor region T5, tumor centre. The receptor's source is a woman in her fifties or sixties with primary liver carcinoma and hepatitis B virus infection. The chain combines TRBV11-2 with TRBJ2-7; D might be TRBD1 (6 bases). In DNA form, the CDR3 reads TGTGCCAGCACGACTCCTAGGTGGGATGCAAGGGGGGAGCAGTACTTC. Encoded protein: CASTTPRWDARGEQYF.